Presented here are 6 T cell receptor beta chains from one specimen sequenced in a study of blood T cell repertoires in COVID-19. Data came from immunoSEQ multiplex PCR; TCRdb stores just in-frame clones and leaves some out. The table lists over 250,000 clones, approximately 89% of them singletons. The sample comprised PBMCs or T cells enriched from blood (not recorded which). These receptor sequences come from a woman in her 30s who had recovered from COVID-19.

Only a few counts were recorded for this clone. The chain uses TRBV10-3 and TRBJ1-3; D unresolved. CDR1 ENHRY and CDR2 SYGVKD come from the germline V gene. V lost 4 bases, J lost 4 bases, and 8 bases lay in between. The CDR3 runs 13 residues. The CDR3 here is CAISGGYGNTIYF. In DNA form, the CDR3 reads TGTGCCATCAGTGGAGGATACGGAAACACCATATATTTT.

The V call is TRBV6-5, the J call TRBJ2-3; maybe TRBD2 (7 bases). The CDR3 covers 14 residues. V was shortened by 3 bases and J by 8 bases, with 15 bases between the two germline ends. CDR1 and CDR2 from the germline V gene are MNHEY and SVGAGI. For the CDR3, the DNA is TGTGCCAGCAGTTATTATGGGGGGGCTCGTACGCAGTATTTT. Its translation: CASSYYGGARTQYF.

V is TRBV5-1 and J is TRBJ1-1; 10 bases line up with TRBD1. There are 14 residues in the CDR3. Germline assignment: CDR1 SGHRS and CDR2 YFSETQ. V lost 4 bases and J lost 3; bases outside the gene matches: 3. Here the CDR3 reads CASSAGQGDTEAFF. CDR3 bases: TGCGCCAGCAGCGCTGGACAGGGGGACACTGAAGCTTTCTTT.

This chain uses TRBV5-1 with TRBJ1-2; tentatively, D is TRBD1 (5 bases). The CDR3 is 14 amino acids. Germline V gives CDR1 SGHRS, CDR2 YFSETQ. Trimming pared 0 bases from V and 3 bases from J, leaving 9 bases between. This CDR3 is CASSLAQGHYGYTF. The CDR3, as DNA: TGCGCCAGCAGCTTGGCGCAGGGCCACTATGGCTACACCTTC.

This chain connects TRBV4-1 to TRBJ1-4; perhaps TRBD1 as D (6 bases). CDR3 length: 15 residues. V lost 1 base and J lost 8, with 14 bases in between. CDR1 MGHRA and CDR2 YSYEKL come from the germline V gene. The CDR3 protein is CASSQVGQGSEKLFF. The CDR3 DNA is TGCGCCAGCAGCCAAGTTGGCCAGGGGAGCGAAAAACTGTTTTTT.

V and J are TRBV20-1 and TRBJ1-4; D not resolved. V was clipped by 3 bases and J by 7 bases, with 12 bases between them. From germline, CDR1 is DFQATT and CDR2 SNEGSKA (reference sequence). The CDR3 length is 13 residues. DNA of the CDR3: TGCAGTGCTAGTTTTAGGGAGCGTGAAAAACTGTTTTTT. Translating gives CSASFREREKLFF.